This T cell receptor beta chain emerged from a study of T cell responses to AZD1222 COVID-19 vaccine. Produced via immunoSEQ multiplex PCR; TCRdb's table is partial and in-frame only. The data show 130,000 to 150,000 clones, with around 91% seen just once and roughly 5.6% held by the top ten. In its sample, this clone was seen a few times. Its antigen is unidentified. Study outcomes and limitations: Spike was spanned by vaccine-associated CD4 TCRs, with dominance at 160-218 and 743-854. Spike-specific TCR breadth and depth grew following two AZD1222 doses. Repertoires were obtained only post-peak T cell response.

The source of this sequence is an adult in good health. Sequences were derived from peripheral blood, sampled on day 0 of AZD1222 vaccination.

CDR3 residues: CASSERDRGTGQYF. As DNA, the CDR3 is TGTGCCAGCAGTGAGCGGGACAGGGGTACTGGGCAGTACTTC. This chain joins TRBV25-1 and TRBJ2-7, with 10 bases identical to TRBD1. The CDR3 is made up of 14 amino acids. Germline lookup yields CDR1 MGHDK and CDR2 SYGVNS. The ends lost 3 bases at V and 9 bases at J; junction bases unmatched: 8.